These 8 T cell receptor beta chains were all obtained from the same sample, sequenced in a study of shared clonotypes between healthy human individuals. Only in-frame clones appear in the TCRdb table, and some are missing; sequencing was by immunoSEQ multiplex PCR. The table lists hundreds of thousands of clones, 90% to 97% of them singletons. CD45RO-negative, CCR7-selected cells formed the naive CD8 fraction, which excluded terminally differentiated effector memory CD45RA+ cells. The sample comprised naive CD8+ T cells sorted from blood. These receptors all stem from a woman younger than 45 in good health.

The chain joins TRBV23-1 to TRBJ2-5, with 10 bases aligning to TRBD2. The last part of the DNA fits TRBJ2-7 better; the J call may be wrong. TRBV23-1 falls under the ORF class, with uncertain function. This CDR3 region has 19 residues. The CDR3 DNA reads as TGCGCCAGCAGTTCGAGGGCTAGCGGGAGTTGGGGTGTTAGGTACGAGCAGTACTTC. Protein product: CASSSRASGSWGVRYEQYF.

The V gene is TRBV5-8, the J gene TRBJ2-5; 8 bases align to TRBD2. The ends lost 3 bases at V and 5 bases at J; junction bases unmatched: 9. The CDR3 extends over 15 amino acids. The germline V gene has CDR1 SGHTS and CDR2 YDEGEE. CDR3 in amino acids: CASSSGLVISETQYF. The DNA for the CDR3 is TGTGCCAGCAGCTCGGGACTAGTTATTTCGGAGACCCAGTACTTC.

The CDR3 DNA reads as TGCGCCAGCAGCTTTTCTAGCTCAAGCTACAATGAGCAGTTCTTC. This codes for CASSFSSSSYNEQFF. This sequence joins TRBV5-1 and TRBJ2-1, with D perhaps matching TRBD2 (5 bases). Germline CDR1 is SGHRS and CDR2 is YFSETQ. The CDR3 is made up of 15 amino acids. V was pared by 2 bases and J by 3 bases, with 12 bases between.

This clone has a single count. The chain is built from TRBV18 and TRBJ2-7, with D perhaps matching TRBD2 (6 bases). This CDR3 is 14 amino acids long. Germline values: CDR1 KGHSH, CDR2 LQKENI. V was cut by 8 bases and J by 2 bases, with 16 bases left in between. CDR3 nucleotide sequence: TGTGCCAGCGACGATTTGGGGGAGGCCTACGAGCAGTACTTC. The encoded protein is CASDDLGEAYEQYF.

The chain carries TRBV19 and TRBJ2-7; no clear D. CDR1 is LNHDA and CDR2 is SQIVND in the germline V gene (reference sequence). The V end lost 3 bases, the J end lost 3 bases, and 9 bases lay between the germline ends. The CDR3 spans 13 residues. The CDR3 region is CASSIDLDYEQYF. In DNA, the CDR3 is TGTGCCAGTAGTATTGACTTAGACTACGAGCAGTACTTC. Looking up the rest from reference TRBV19 and TRBJ2-7 gives the full variable domain: DGGITQSPKYLFRKEGQNVTLSCEQNLNHDAMYWYRQDPGQGLRLIYYSQIVNDFQKGDIAEGYSVSREKKESFPLTVTSAQKNPTAFYLCASSIDLDYEQYFGPGTRLTVT.

Only one count was recorded for this clone. The chain combines TRBV13 with TRBJ2-3; D is ambiguous. Trimming removed 4 bases from V and 1 base from J, with 24 bases in between. This CDR3 region has 19 residues. The germline V gene has CDR1 PRHDT and CDR2 FYEKMQ (reference sequence). CDR3 DNA sequence: TGTGCCAGCAGCTCCGCCCCTAGGGTTCCATTGGAAGGCACAGATACGCAGTATTTT. The encoded protein is CASSSAPRVPLEGTDTQYF.

The J gene is TRBJ2-5, the V gene TRBV5-4; D remains unclear. In germline, CDR1 is SGHNT, CDR2 YYREEE (reference sequence). Trimming cost V 1 base and J 0 bases, with 7 bases left between them. CDR3 length: 14 amino acids. The CDR3 DNA reads as TGTGCCAGCAGCTTGAGTCATAACCAAGAGACCCAGTACTTC. Protein sequence: CASSLSHNQETQYF.

The chain combines TRBV5-1 with TRBJ2-7; D is perhaps TRBD2 (6 bases). Germline values: CDR1 SGHRS, CDR2 YFSETQ. Trimming pared 5 bases from V and 3 bases from J, leaving 12 bases between. This CDR3 comprises 13 residues. The CDR3: CASRAEAGYEQYF. The CDR3 coding sequence is TGCGCCAGCAGGGCCGAAGCGGGCTACGAGCAGTACTTC. The full variable domain, its missing parts supplied by reference TRBV5-1 and TRBJ2-7, is KAGVTQTPRYLIKTRGQQVTLSCSPISGHRSVSWYQQTPGQGLQFLFEYFSETQRNKGNFPGRFSGRQFSNSRSEMNVSTLELGDSALYLCASRAEAGYEQYFGPGTRLTVT.